These 10 T cell receptor beta chains were sequenced from one sample in a study of identical twins (dated by TCRdb to between 2015 and 2016). The library relied on 5' RACE. The instrument was an Illumina HiSeq 2000. Using fastp trimming at Q25 and MiXCR clonotype assembly, TCRdb reanalyzed the public sequencing data and kept in-frame beta chains. Merged by CDR3 protein, the rows form single entries marked with the most common genes and DNA. For this sample there are about 660,000 distinct CDR3 sequences; about 9.4% appear just once. The ten largest clonotypes hold roughly 0.9% of the sample. The same sample was also used in a study of yellow fever vaccine responses in identical twins.

What was sequenced was PBMCs. The receptors come from a woman younger than 35 in good health.

This clonotype has just a few counts. The rearrangement links TRBV19 to TRBJ2-4, with D unresolved. V was pared by 6 bases and J by 6 bases, with 9 bases between. Germline CDR1 and CDR2: LNHDA and SQIVND (reference sequence). This CDR3 region has 12 residues. This CDR3 reads CASRGWGNIQYF. The CDR3 DNA sequence: TGTGCCAGTAGAGGGTGGGGAAACATTCAGTACTTC.

This clonotype was observed many times. The chain couples TRBV29-1 to TRBJ2-7; 13 positions match TRBD2. Trimming cost V 6 bases and J 4 bases; bases outside gene matches: 3. CDR1 and CDR2 (germline): SQVTM, ANQGSEA. This CDR3 comprises 13 residues. CDR3 loop: CSVRTSGRYEQYF. The CDR3 nucleotides read TGCAGCGTGCGGACTAGCGGGAGATACGAGCAGTACTTC.

The chain employs TRBV5-1 and TRBJ1-4; 7 nucleotides agree with TRBD1. The CDR3 length is 14 residues. The trim removed 3 bases at V and 3 bases at J, leaving 2 bases unmatched. Germline V lookup: CDR1 SGHRS, CDR2 YFSETQ. The CDR3: CASSSGQPNEKLFF. The CDR3 nucleotides read TGCGCCAGCAGCTCGGGACAGCCTAATGAAAAACTGTTTTTT.

This clonotype was seen more than once but under ten times. This chain joins TRBV10-3 and TRBJ2-7; TRBD1 matches at 8 bases. The CDR3 runs to 15 residues. Germline assignment: CDR1 ENHRY and CDR2 SYGVKD. After removal of 2 bases from V and 4 bases from J, the junction contained 7 bases not matched to a gene. Here the CDR3 DNA reads TGTGCCATCAGTGAGCCAAGGACAGGGAAGTACGAGCAGTACTTC. Protein sequence: CAISEPRTGKYEQYF.

At least ten counts were recorded for this clonotype. The chain carries TRBV15 and TRBJ2-1; TRBD2 is a possible D gene (5 bases). CDR3 length: 17 residues. The V gene's germline CDR1 is LNHNV and CDR2 YYDKDF (reference sequence). Trimming removed 0 bases at V and 0 bases at J, with 12 bases between. The CDR3 DNA is TGTGCCACCAGCAGAGAGGACTCGTTATCCTCCTACAATGAGCAGTTCTTC. It is translated as CATSREDSLSSYNEQFF.

The J gene is TRBJ2-5, the V gene TRBV20-1; 10 nucleotides match TRBD2. The CDR3 is made up of 14 amino acids. J lost 5 bases, V lost 5 bases, and 8 bases had no gene match. From germline, CDR1 is DFQATT and CDR2 SNEGSKA (reference sequence). The CDR3 coding sequence is TGCAGTGCTCAGACTAGCGGGCCTAGTGAGACCCAGTACTTC. As protein: CSAQTSGPSETQYF.

This clonotype was detected a few times. The V and J genes are TRBV10-3 and TRBJ2-2; D is possibly TRBD2 (5 bases). The CDR3 covers 16 residues. CDR1 and CDR2 (germline): ENHRY, SYGVKD. V lost 8 bases to trimming and J lost 6 bases, with 22 bases between them. CDR3 region: CAISREDSGPPGELFF. The DNA of the CDR3 is TGTGCCATCTCTCGCGAGGACTCCGGGCCTCCCGGGGAGCTGTTTTTT.

Here the CDR3 reads CASSPTGGADIQYF. The CDR3 nucleotides are TGCGCCAGCAGCCCGACCGGGGGCGCTGACATTCAGTACTTC. V and J are TRBV5-1 and TRBJ2-4; D is tentatively TRBD1 or TRBD2 (6 bases each). Germline V gene sequence: CDR1 SGHRS, CDR2 YFSETQ. The ends were cut back, 4 bases at V and 8 bases at J, with 16 bases in the middle. The length of the CDR3 is 14 residues.

In this sample, this clonotype turned up a few times. A junction end diverges from the germline sequence, so it may reflect a read error. V gene TRBV7-9 combines with J gene TRBJ2-5; D is undetermined. The V gene's germline CDR1 is SEHNR and CDR2 FQNEAQ (reference sequence). The CDR3 has 9 amino acids. CDR3 in amino acids: CASSLASDF. The CDR3 DNA reads TGTGCCAGCAGCTTAGCATCTGACTTC.

This clonotype was observed many times. CDR3: CASSLGWLYNEQFF. The CDR3 bases are TGTGCCAGCAGCTTGGGTTGGCTCTATAATGAGCAGTTCTTC. The gene calls are TRBV5-7 and TRBJ2-1; D is ambiguous. TRBV5-7 is flagged as an ORF with uncertain function. The length of the CDR3 is 14 residues. The V and J ends lost 0 bases and 7 bases respectively, with 11 bases between them.